The 4 T cell receptor beta chains presented below share a single source sample, sequenced in a study of technical replicates of blood from a handful of donors. Generated by immunoSEQ multiplex PCR, the TCRdb table keeps only in-frame clones and is missing some. The table includes approximately 81,000 clones, approximately 94% detected once. The sequenced sample was T cells isolated from PBMCs. These receptor sequences come from a human donor in good health.

J is TRBJ2-7 and V is TRBV12-5; 9 bases are a match to TRBD2. Germline V CDR1 and CDR2: LGHNT, FRNRAP. The CDR3 contains 16 residues. J gave up 0 bases and V 2 bases, and 5 bases lay outside the gene matches. The CDR3 coding sequence is TGTGCTAGTGGTTTGAACCCGGGACTAGCCTCCTACGAGCAGTACTTC. Translated, it gives CASGLNPGLASYEQYF.

V gene TRBV29-1 combines with J gene TRBJ2-2; maybe TRBD2 (6 bases). Trimming removed 3 bases from V and 8 bases from J, with 13 bases in between. The CDR3 has 13 amino acids. Germline V lookup: CDR1 SQVTM, CDR2 ANQGSEA. CDR3 sequence reads: CSVDQTSSGELFF. The CDR3 DNA sequence: TGCAGCGTTGACCAAACTAGCTCTGGGGAGCTGTTTTTT.

The V call is TRBV29-1, the J call TRBJ2-6; TRBD1 agrees at 7 bases. CDR1 is SQVTM, CDR2 ANQGSEA, per germline. J lost 0 bases, V lost 5 bases, and 4 bases had no gene match. The CDR3 has 15 amino acids. The DNA of the CDR3 is TGCAGCGTTTGGGACAGTCGCTCTGGGGCCAACGTCCTGACTTTC. Protein: CSVWDSRSGANVLTF. Full variable domain (missing parts from reference TRBV29-1 and TRBJ2-6): SAVISQKPSRDICQRGTSLTIQCQVDSQVTMMFWYRQQPGQSLTLIATANQGSEATYESGFVIDKFPISRPNLTFSTLTVSNMSPEDSSIYLCSVWDSRSGANVLTFGAGSRLTVL.

This clone is a singleton in its sample. V usage is TRBV11-2 and J usage is TRBJ1-4, with a possible D match to TRBD1 (6 bases). Trimming removed 5 bases at V and 8 bases at J, with 15 bases between. The germline V gene encodes CDR1 SGHAT and CDR2 FQNNGV. The CDR3 has 14 amino acids. The CDR3 bases are TGTGCCAGCAGCGCCGACGGCAGGGGCGAAAAACTGTTTTTT. This encodes CASSADGRGEKLFF.